This TCR beta chain appears in the sequencing data of a study of Graves' ophthalmopathy and Graves' hyperthyroidism. Investigators amplified TCR beta CDR3 regions from RNA transcripts. In the first round, RT-PCR was carried out with HTBI primers, and a multiplex PCR formed the second round. MiXCR was run by TCRdb on the multiplex PCR reads, yielding one entry per CDR3 protein. The table records some 350,000 distinct CDR3 sequences, 17% of them present only once. This clonotype showed up many times. Cases classed as stable hyperthyroidism had no ophthalmopathy within 18 months of follow-up. Diagnosis used clinical symptoms, serum thyroxine, TRAb, thyroid ultrasound and orbital computed tomography. The CDR3 is 12 amino acids. Trimming left V 2 bases short and J 2 bases short, with 6 bases between. Germline CDR1 and CDR2: DFQATT and SNEGSKA (reference sequence).

The sequencing input was peripheral blood. The chain recombines TRBV20-1 with TRBJ1-2; D call uncertain. This receptor was obtained from an adult woman with stable Graves' hyperthyroidism. CDR3 sequence: CSARTENYGYTF. Written as DNA, the CDR3 is TGCAGTGCTAGAACAGAGAACTATGGCTACACCTTC.